This section outlines one T cell receptor (beta chain) sequence together with its context. As processed by the authors: The assay estimated nucleated cells by amplifying reference gene primers. Generated by immunoSEQ multiplex PCR, the TCRdb table keeps only in-frame clones and is missing some. V and J calls and clone size are copied from that table; D and trimming were computed from the DNA. The sample has a few hundred thousand clones; more than 75% are singletons. V was trimmed by 3 bases and J by 2 bases, leaving 11 bases between them. The CDR3 spans 14 residues. Germline CDR1 MNHEY, CDR2 SVGEGT. This sample is drawn from a study of blood T cell repertoires in COVID-19. Study context: Specimens from acute and convalescent COVID-19 originated in the United States, Italy and Spain. From T cells, B-cell-depleted T cells, or PBMCs came the material, which was cDNA or gDNA.

The material sequenced was peripheral blood. The sequence was obtained from a man aged 35-49 years who had recovered from COVID-19. The chain has TRBV6-2 or TRBV6-3 and TRBJ2-7; TRBD2 is a possible D gene (5 bases). CDR3: CASSYSAGPYEQYF. The CDR3 DNA reads TGTGCCAGCAGTTATTCCGCGGGCCCCTACGAGCAGTACTTC.